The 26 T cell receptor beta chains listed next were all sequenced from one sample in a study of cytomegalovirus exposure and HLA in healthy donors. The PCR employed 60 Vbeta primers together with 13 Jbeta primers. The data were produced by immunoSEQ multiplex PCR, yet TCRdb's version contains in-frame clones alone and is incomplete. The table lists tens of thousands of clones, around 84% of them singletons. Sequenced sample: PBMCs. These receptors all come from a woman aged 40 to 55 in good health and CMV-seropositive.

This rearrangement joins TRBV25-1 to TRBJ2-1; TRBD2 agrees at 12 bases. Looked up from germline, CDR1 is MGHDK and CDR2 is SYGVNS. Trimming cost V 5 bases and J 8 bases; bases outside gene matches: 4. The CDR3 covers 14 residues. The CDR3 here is CASSLAGGHDEQFF. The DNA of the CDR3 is TGTGCCAGCAGTCTAGCGGGAGGGCACGATGAGCAGTTCTTC. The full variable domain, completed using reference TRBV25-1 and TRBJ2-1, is EADIYQTPRYLVIGTGKKITLECSQTMGHDKMYWYQQDPGMELHLIHYSYGVNSTEKGDLSSESTVSRIRTEHFPLTLESARPSHTSQYLCASSLAGGHDEQFFGPGTRLTVL.

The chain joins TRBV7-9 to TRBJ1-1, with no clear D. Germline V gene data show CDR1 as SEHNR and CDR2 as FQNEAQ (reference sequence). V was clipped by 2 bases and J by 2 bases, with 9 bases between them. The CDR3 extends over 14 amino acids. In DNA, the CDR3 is TGTGCCAGCAGCTTATATGGAGAAAACACTGAAGCTTTCTTT. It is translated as CASSLYGENTEAFF.

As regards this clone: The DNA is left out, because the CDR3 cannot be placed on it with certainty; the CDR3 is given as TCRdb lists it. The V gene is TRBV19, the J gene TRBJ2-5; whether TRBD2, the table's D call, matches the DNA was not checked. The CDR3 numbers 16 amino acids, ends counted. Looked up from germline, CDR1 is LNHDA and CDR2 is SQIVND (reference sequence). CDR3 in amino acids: CASSTSAGGIGETQYF.

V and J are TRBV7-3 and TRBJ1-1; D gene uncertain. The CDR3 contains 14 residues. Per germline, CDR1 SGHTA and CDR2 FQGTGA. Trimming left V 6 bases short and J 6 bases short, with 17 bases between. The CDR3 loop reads CASRHHLFRPEAFF. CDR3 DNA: TGTGCCAGCAGACACCATCTCTTCCGTCCTGAAGCTTTCTTT.

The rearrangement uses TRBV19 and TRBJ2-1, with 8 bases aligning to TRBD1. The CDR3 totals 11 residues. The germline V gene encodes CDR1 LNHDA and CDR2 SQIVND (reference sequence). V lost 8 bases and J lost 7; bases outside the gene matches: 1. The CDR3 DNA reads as TGTGCCAGTGGACAGGGAAATGAGCAGTTCTTC. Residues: CASGQGNEQFF.

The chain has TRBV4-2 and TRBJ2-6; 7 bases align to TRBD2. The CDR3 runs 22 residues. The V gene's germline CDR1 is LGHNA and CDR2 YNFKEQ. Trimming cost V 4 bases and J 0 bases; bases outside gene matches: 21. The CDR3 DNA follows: TGTGCCAGCAGCCCCTCCCCCCGGGCCCCCGGGACTACATTCTCTGGGGCCAACGTCCTGACTTTC. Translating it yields CASSPSPRAPGTTFSGANVLTF.

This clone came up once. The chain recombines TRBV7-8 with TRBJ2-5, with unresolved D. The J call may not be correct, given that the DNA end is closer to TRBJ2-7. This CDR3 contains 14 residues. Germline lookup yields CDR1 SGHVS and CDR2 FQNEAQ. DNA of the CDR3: TGTGCCAGCAGCTTGTTGCTCACCAACTACGAGCAGTACTTC. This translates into CASSLLLTNYEQYF.

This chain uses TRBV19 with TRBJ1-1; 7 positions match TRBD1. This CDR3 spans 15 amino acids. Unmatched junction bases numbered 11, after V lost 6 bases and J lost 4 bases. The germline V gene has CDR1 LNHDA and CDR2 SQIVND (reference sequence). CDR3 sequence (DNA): TGTGCCAGTAGCAGGCCAGGGGGGCTCGGCACTGAAGCTTTCTTT. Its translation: CASSRPGGLGTEAFF.

CDR3 nucleotides: TGTGCCAGCAGTTACTCGAGGGCAGGGGGCTTATACGAGCAGTACTTC. Translating gives CASSYSRAGGLYEQYF. The rearrangement uses TRBV6-6 and TRBJ2-7, with TRBD1 identical over 8 bases. The V gene end was trimmed by 0 bases and the J gene end by 4 bases; junction bases not matched to a gene: 8. The V gene's germline CDR1 is MNHNY and CDR2 SVGAGI (reference sequence). The CDR3 extends over 16 amino acids.

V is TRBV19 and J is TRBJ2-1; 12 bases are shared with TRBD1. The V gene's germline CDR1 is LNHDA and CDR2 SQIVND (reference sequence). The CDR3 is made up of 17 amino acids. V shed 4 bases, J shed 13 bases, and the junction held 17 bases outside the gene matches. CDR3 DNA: TGTGCCAGTAGTAAAGGGACAGGGGGCGTTAGTCCGTTCCCTCAGTTCTTC. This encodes CASSKGTGGVSPFPQFF.

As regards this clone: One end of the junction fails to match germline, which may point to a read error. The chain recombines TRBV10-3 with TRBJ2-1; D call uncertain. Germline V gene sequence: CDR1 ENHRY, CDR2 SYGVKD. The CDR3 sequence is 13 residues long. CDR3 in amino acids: CASSYLLDNEQFF. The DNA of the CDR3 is TGTGCCAGCAGTTACTTATTGGACAATGAGCAGTTCTTC.

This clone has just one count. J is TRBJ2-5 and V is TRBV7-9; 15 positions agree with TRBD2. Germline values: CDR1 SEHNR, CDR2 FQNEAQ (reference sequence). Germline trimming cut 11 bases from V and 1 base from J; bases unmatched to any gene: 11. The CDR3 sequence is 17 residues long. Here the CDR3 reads CAHGGLAGGNSQETQYF. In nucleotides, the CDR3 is TGTGCCCATGGGGGACTAGCGGGAGGCAACTCCCAAGAGACCCAGTACTTC.

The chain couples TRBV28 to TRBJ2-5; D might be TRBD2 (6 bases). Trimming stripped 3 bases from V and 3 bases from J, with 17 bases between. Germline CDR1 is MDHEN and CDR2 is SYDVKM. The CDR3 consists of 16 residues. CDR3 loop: CASSLGVGRREETQYF. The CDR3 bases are TGTGCCAGCAGTTTGGGCGTGGGACGGAGGGAAGAGACCCAGTACTTC.

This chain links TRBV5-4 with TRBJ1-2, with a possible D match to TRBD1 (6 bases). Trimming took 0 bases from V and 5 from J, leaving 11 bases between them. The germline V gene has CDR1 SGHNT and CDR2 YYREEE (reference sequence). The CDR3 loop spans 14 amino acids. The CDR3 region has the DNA TGTGCCAGCAGCTTGGGGACAGACGGGTATGGCTACACCTTC. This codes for CASSLGTDGYGYTF.

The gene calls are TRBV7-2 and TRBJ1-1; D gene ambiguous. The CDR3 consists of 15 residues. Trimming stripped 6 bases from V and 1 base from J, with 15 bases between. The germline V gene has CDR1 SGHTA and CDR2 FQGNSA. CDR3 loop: CASRSSVSGNTEAFF. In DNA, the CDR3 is TGTGCCAGCAGGTCCTCCGTCTCGGGGAACACTGAAGCTTTCTTT.

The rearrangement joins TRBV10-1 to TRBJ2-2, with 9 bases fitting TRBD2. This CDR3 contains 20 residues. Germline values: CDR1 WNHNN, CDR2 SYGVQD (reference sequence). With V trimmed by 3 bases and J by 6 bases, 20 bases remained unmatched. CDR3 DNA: TGCGCCAGCAGTGAATACGGCCCAAGGGCGGGAGGGCCAGACGCCGGGGAGCTGTTTTTT. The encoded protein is CASSEYGPRAGGPDAGELFF.

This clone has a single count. CDR3 sequence (DNA): TGCGCCAGCAGCTGGATAGCGGGGGGCACAGATACGCAGTATTTT. It is translated as CASSWIAGGTDTQYF. This chain uses TRBV5-1 with TRBJ2-3, with 9 positions matching TRBD2. The V and J ends lost 3 bases and 1 base, in that order; junction bases with no gene match: 3. Per germline, CDR1 SGHRS and CDR2 YFSETQ. This CDR3 contains 15 residues.

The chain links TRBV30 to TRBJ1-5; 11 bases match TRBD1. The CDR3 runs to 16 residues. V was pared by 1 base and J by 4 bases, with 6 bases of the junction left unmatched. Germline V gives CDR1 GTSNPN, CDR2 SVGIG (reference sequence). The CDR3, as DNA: TGTGCCTGGAGTGGGGGGGGGACAGGGGGAAATCAGCCCCAGCATTTT. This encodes CAWSGGGTGGNQPQHF.

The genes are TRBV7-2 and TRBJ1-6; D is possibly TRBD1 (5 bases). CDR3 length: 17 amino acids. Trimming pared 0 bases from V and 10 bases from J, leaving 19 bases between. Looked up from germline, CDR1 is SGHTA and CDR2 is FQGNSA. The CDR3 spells CASSLAGGASSPSPLHF. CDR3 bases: TGTGCCAGCAGCTTAGCGGGTGGGGCCTCGTCTCCGTCACCCCTCCACTTT.

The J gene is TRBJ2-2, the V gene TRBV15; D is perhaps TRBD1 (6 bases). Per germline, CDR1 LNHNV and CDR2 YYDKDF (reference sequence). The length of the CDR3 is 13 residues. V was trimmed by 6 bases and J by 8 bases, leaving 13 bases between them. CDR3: CATSRNRAGELFF. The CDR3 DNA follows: TGTGCCACCAGTCGGAACAGGGCTGGGGAGCTGTTTTTT.

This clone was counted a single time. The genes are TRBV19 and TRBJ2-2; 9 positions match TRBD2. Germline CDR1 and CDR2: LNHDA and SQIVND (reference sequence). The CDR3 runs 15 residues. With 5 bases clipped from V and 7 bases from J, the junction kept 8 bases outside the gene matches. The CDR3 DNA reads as TGTGCCAGTAGTTGGGGCGGGAGGGCCGGCGGGGAGCTGTTTTTT. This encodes CASSWGGRAGGELFF. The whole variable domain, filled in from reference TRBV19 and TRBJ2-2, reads DGGITQSPKYLFRKEGQNVTLSCEQNLNHDAMYWYRQDPGQGLRLIYYSQIVNDFQKGDIAEGYSVSREKKESFPLTVTSAQKNPTAFYLCASSWGGRAGGELFFGEGSRLTVL.

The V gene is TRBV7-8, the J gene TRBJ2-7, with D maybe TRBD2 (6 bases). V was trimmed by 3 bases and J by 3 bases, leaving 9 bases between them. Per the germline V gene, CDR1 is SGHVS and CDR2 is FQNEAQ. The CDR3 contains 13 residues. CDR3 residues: CASSLGLDYEQYF. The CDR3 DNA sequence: TGTGCCAGCAGCTTGGGACTCGACTACGAGCAGTACTTC.

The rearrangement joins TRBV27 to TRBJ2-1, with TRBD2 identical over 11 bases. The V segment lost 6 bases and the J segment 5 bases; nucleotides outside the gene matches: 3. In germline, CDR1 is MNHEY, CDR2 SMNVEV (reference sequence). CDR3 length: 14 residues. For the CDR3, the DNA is TGTGCCAGCAGGGGACTAGCGGATGACAATGAGCAGTTCTTC. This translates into CASRGLADDNEQFF.

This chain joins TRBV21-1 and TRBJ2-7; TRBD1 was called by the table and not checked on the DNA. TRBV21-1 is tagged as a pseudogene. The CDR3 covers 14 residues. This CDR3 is CASSGTQDPYEQYF. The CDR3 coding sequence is TGTGCCAGCAGCGGGACACAAGATCCTTACGAGCAGTACTTC.

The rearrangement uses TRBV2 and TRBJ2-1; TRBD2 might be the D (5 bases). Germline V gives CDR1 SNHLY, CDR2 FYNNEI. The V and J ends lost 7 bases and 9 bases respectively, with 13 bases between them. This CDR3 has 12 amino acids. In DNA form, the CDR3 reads TGTGCCAGCACCCCCGGGATCGGTGAGCAGTTCTTC. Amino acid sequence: CASTPGIGEQFF.

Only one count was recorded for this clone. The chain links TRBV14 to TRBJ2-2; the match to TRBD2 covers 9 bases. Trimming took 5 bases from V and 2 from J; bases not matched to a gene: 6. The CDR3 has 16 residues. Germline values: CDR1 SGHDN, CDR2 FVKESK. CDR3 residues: CASSYRLAVNTGELFF. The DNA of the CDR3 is TGTGCCAGCAGCTACCGACTAGCGGTTAACACCGGGGAGCTGTTTTTT.